Listed here are 24 T cell receptor beta chains from one sample, sequenced in a study of T cells in localized non-small cell lung cancer. Data came from immunoSEQ multiplex PCR; TCRdb stores just in-frame clones and leaves some out. This sample has 50,000 to 75,000 clones, with over 85% found just once. The sequences come from peripheral blood, collected before any cancer treatment. These receptors all come from a man aged 40 to 75 with stage I squamous cell lung carcinoma.

This clone turned up a few times. This chain uses TRBV4-1 with TRBJ2-4, with 14 bases aligning to TRBD2. The germline gives CDR1 MGHRA, CDR2 YSYEKL. V trimming: 1 base; J trimming: 1 base; junction bases outside the gene matches: 3. The CDR3 contains 18 residues. CDR3 region: CASSQGLAGGEAKNIQYF. CDR3 in DNA: TGCGCCAGCAGCCAAGGACTAGCGGGAGGGGAGGCCAAAAACATTCAGTACTTC.

This rearrangement joins TRBV7-9 to TRBJ2-7; 8 bases are shared with TRBD1. The length of the CDR3 is 15 residues. V trimming: 5 bases; J trimming: 0 bases; junction bases outside the gene matches: 6. CDR1 is SEHNR and CDR2 is FQNEAQ in the germline V gene (reference sequence). The CDR3 DNA reads as TGTGCCAGCAGCGAGGACAGGGTTTTCTCCTACGAGCAGTACTTC. Translating gives CASSEDRVFSYEQYF.

The J gene is TRBJ1-1, the V gene TRBV19; 7 bases are a match to TRBD1. V was pared by 5 bases and J by 1 base, with 7 bases of the junction left unmatched. The CDR3 is 15 residues long. CDR1 is LNHDA, CDR2 SQIVND, per germline (reference sequence). The CDR3 reads CASSALGGGNTEAFF. For the CDR3, the DNA is TGTGCCAGTAGTGCATTAGGGGGCGGGAACACTGAAGCTTTCTTT.

As concerns this clone: Distinct nucleotide sequences in the sample also encode this CDR3. The rearrangement links TRBV7-3 to TRBJ2-3; no clear D. Germline CDR1 reads SGHTA; CDR2 reads FQGTGA. The CDR3 is 13 amino acids. Between the trimmed V and J ends, which lost 2 bases and 6 bases, there was a span of 9 bases. This CDR3 reads CASSLDLGDTQYF. As DNA, the CDR3 is TGTGCCAGCAGCTTAGACCTAGGGGATACGCAGTATTTT.

The V gene is TRBV5-1, the J gene TRBJ1-1; D gene uncertain. In germline, CDR1 is SGHRS, CDR2 YFSETQ. The CDR3 extends over 13 amino acids. V was clipped by 3 bases and J by 4 bases, with 10 bases between them. The CDR3, as DNA: TGCGCCAGCAGCTCTGGGCCGAGCACTGAAGCTTTCTTT. Protein sequence: CASSSGPSTEAFF. Full variable domain (outside the CDR3, taken from reference TRBV5-1 and TRBJ1-1): KAGVTQTPRYLIKTRGQQVTLSCSPISGHRSVSWYQQTPGQGLQFLFEYFSETQRNKGNFPGRFSGRQFSNSRSEMNVSTLELGDSALYLCASSSGPSTEAFFGQGTRLTVV.

J is TRBJ2-1 and V is TRBV7-2, with 8 positions matching TRBD2. The ends lost 1 base at V and 8 bases at J; junction bases unmatched: 4. The CDR3 runs to 14 residues. In germline, CDR1 is SGHTA, CDR2 FQGNSA. The CDR3 here is CASSLERERDEQFF. In DNA, the CDR3 is TGTGCCAGCAGCTTAGAGCGGGAGCGCGATGAGCAGTTCTTC.

This clone was counted a single time. The rearrangement links TRBV30 to TRBJ2-6, with D perhaps matching TRBD2 (5 bases). The V gene lost 0 bases and the J gene lost 2 bases, with 8 bases spanning the gap. The CDR3 runs 15 residues. The germline V gene encodes CDR1 GTSNPN and CDR2 SVGIG (reference sequence). For the CDR3, the DNA is TGTGCCTGGAGTGTAATCGGGGCTGGGGCCAACGTCCTGACTTTC. This gives the protein CAWSVIGAGANVLTF.

The chain is built from TRBV6-6 and TRBJ2-7; D may be TRBD2 (6 bases). Germline V gene sequence: CDR1 MNHNY, CDR2 SVGAGI (reference sequence). This CDR3 contains 12 residues. V was shortened by 7 bases and J by 1 base, with 8 bases between the two germline ends. The CDR3 bases are TGTGCCAGCAAGGGAGGATCCTACGAGCAGTACTTC. It is translated as CASKGGSYEQYF.

The CDR3 sequence is CSVDEGARQYF. CDR3 bases: TGCAGCGTTGACGAGGGGGCTCGGCAGTACTTC. The chain recombines TRBV29-1 with TRBJ2-7, with TRBD1 matching over 7 bases. The J segment lost 9 bases and the V segment lost 3 bases, leaving 5 bases of the junction unmatched. CDR1 is SQVTM and CDR2 is ANQGSEA in the germline V gene. The CDR3 is 11 residues long.

The J gene is TRBJ1-2, the V gene TRBV28; TRBD1 agrees at 7 bases. The CDR3 loop spans 12 amino acids. After removal of 10 bases from V and 8 bases from J, the junction contained 10 bases not matched to a gene. The germline V gene encodes CDR1 MDHEN and CDR2 SYDVKM. This chain's CDR3 is CATRDRAQGYTF. The CDR3 region has the DNA TGTGCCACCCGAGACAGGGCGCAAGGCTACACCTTC.

The V and J genes are TRBV6-5 and TRBJ2-5; a weak D match, TRBD2 (5 bases). Per germline, CDR1 MNHEY and CDR2 SVGAGI. The V end lost 3 bases, the J end lost 4 bases, and 18 bases lay between the germline ends. The CDR3 is 16 residues long. CDR3 amino acids: CASSYQAWERLETQYF. CDR3 in DNA: TGTGCCAGCAGTTATCAGGCCTGGGAGAGACTAGAGACCCAGTACTTC.

The CDR3 region has the DNA TGCGCCAGCAGCCAAGAAAACAGGGCTGACAATCAGCCCCAGCATTTT. Amino acids: CASSQENRADNQPQHF. This sequence joins TRBV4-1 and TRBJ1-5; weak D call: TRBD1 (6 bases). The CDR3 has 16 residues. Looked up from germline, CDR1 is MGHRA and CDR2 is YSYEKL. V was shortened by 0 bases and J by 3 bases, with 12 bases between the two germline ends.

This chain links TRBV6-5 with TRBJ1-1, with TRBD1 matching over 7 bases. CDR1 MNHEY and CDR2 SVGAGI come from the germline V gene. This CDR3 region has 14 residues. Trimming at V came to 7 bases and at J to 7 bases, leaving 12 bases not matched to a gene. This CDR3 reads CASTQGGQLFEAFF. CDR3 in DNA: TGTGCCAGCACCCAGGGGGGACAATTATTTGAAGCTTTCTTT.

This sequence joins TRBV2 and TRBJ1-2; TRBD1 agrees at 12 bases. V trimming: 4 bases; J trimming: 8 bases; junction bases outside the gene matches: 2. Germline-derived CDR1 and CDR2 are SNHLY and FYNNEI. The CDR3 loop spans 13 amino acids. The CDR3 nucleotides read TGTGCCAGCAGTGCCGGGACAGGGGGCGGCTACACCTTC. Its protein product is CASSAGTGGGYTF.

This chain joins TRBV19 and TRBJ2-2; D may be TRBD2 (6 bases). Germline CDR1 reads LNHDA; CDR2 reads SQIVND (reference sequence). This CDR3 comprises 16 residues. The V gene lost 3 bases and the J gene lost 3 bases, with 14 bases spanning the gap. CDR3 sequence: CASSMVGQRDTGELFF. For the CDR3, the DNA is TGTGCCAGTAGTATGGTTGGCCAGCGGGACACCGGGGAGCTGTTTTTT.

This chain joins TRBV19 and TRBJ1-5, with 10 bases lining up with TRBD1. The trim removed 4 bases at V and 8 bases at J, leaving 5 bases unmatched. The CDR3 consists of 14 residues. Germline CDR1 reads LNHDA; CDR2 reads SQIVND (reference sequence). The CDR3 DNA sequence: TGTGCCAGTAGTAAGGGACAGGGGCTCGAGCCCCAGCATTTT. Amino acids: CASSKGQGLEPQHF.

The J gene is TRBJ2-1, the V gene TRBV6-1; 12 nucleotides line up with TRBD2. The J segment lost 9 bases and the V segment lost 5 bases, leaving 8 bases of the junction unmatched. The length of the CDR3 is 15 residues. CDR1 and CDR2 from the germline V gene are MNHNS and SASEGT. Here the CDR3 reads CASSPRLAGVAEQFF. In DNA, the CDR3 is TGTGCCAGCAGTCCCCGACTAGCGGGAGTTGCTGAGCAGTTCTTC.

CDR3 bases: TGTGCCAGCAGCTCAGGGACGGCAGAGTATGGCTACACCTTC. It specifies CASSSGTAEYGYTF. The chain combines TRBV9 with TRBJ1-2; D perhaps matches TRBD1 (5 bases). Germline CDR1 reads SGDLS; CDR2 reads YYNGEE. V was trimmed by 4 bases and J by 5 bases, leaving 15 bases between them. The CDR3 covers 14 residues.

The chain recombines TRBV13 with TRBJ1-2; TRBD1 agrees at 7 bases. This CDR3 has 15 amino acids. The J segment lost 3 bases and the V segment lost 4 bases, leaving 8 bases of the junction unmatched. Germline V CDR1 and CDR2: PRHDT, FYEKMQ (reference sequence). The CDR3 loop reads CASSSQGRQDYGYTF. CDR3 DNA: TGTGCCAGCAGCTCACAGGGGAGGCAAGACTATGGCTACACCTTC.

This clone was seen a few times. J is TRBJ1-1 and V is TRBV19, with D unresolved. Germline assignment: CDR1 LNHDA and CDR2 SQIVND (reference sequence). The V end was cut by 6 bases, the J end by 0 bases, with 8 bases between. The CDR3 has 13 amino acids. CDR3 nucleotide sequence: TGTGCCAGTAGGTTAAGGATGAACACTGAAGCTTTCTTT. It encodes CASRLRMNTEAFF.

The chain employs TRBV29-1 and TRBJ1-1; unclear D gene. The length of the CDR3 is 12 residues. Trimming removed 2 bases from V and 3 bases from J, with 7 bases in between. Germline loops: CDR1 SQVTM, CDR2 ANQGSEA. The CDR3 sequence: CSVERDYTEAFF. The CDR3 bases are TGCAGCGTTGAAAGGGATTACACTGAAGCTTTCTTT. The variable domain in full, with the rest retrieved from reference TRBV29-1 and TRBJ1-1, is SAVISQKPSRDICQRGTSLTIQCQVDSQVTMMFWYRQQPGQSLTLIATANQGSEATYESGFVIDKFPISRPNLTFSTLTVSNMSPEDSSIYLCSVERDYTEAFFGQGTRLTVV.

V gene TRBV10-1 combines with J gene TRBJ2-1, with D possibly matching TRBD2 (5 bases). The CDR3 runs to 14 residues. In germline, CDR1 is WNHNN, CDR2 SYGVQD (reference sequence). V dropped 10 bases and J dropped 1 base, with 14 bases sitting between them. CDR3 nucleotide sequence: TGCGCCACCTCTTCCAGCGGATCCTACAATGAGCAGTTCTTC. Translation: CATSSSGSYNEQFF.

The J gene is TRBJ2-5, the V gene TRBV5-4; tentatively, D is TRBD2 (6 bases). The CDR3 has 14 amino acids. V shed 4 bases and J shed 4 bases, with 14 bases lying between them. The germline V gene encodes CDR1 SGHNT and CDR2 YYREEE (reference sequence). This CDR3 is CASSHPTSSETQYF. Here the CDR3 DNA reads TGTGCCAGCAGCCACCCTACTAGCTCAGAGACCCAGTACTTC.

This chain links TRBV30 with TRBJ2-7; D is unclear. The CDR3 is 11 amino acids. Trimming cost V 2 bases and J 6 bases, with 8 bases left between them. Germline values: CDR1 GTSNPN, CDR2 SVGIG (reference sequence). The CDR3 protein is CAWSPSGEQYF. The CDR3 DNA follows: TGTGCCTGGAGTCCCTCGGGCGAGCAGTACTTC.